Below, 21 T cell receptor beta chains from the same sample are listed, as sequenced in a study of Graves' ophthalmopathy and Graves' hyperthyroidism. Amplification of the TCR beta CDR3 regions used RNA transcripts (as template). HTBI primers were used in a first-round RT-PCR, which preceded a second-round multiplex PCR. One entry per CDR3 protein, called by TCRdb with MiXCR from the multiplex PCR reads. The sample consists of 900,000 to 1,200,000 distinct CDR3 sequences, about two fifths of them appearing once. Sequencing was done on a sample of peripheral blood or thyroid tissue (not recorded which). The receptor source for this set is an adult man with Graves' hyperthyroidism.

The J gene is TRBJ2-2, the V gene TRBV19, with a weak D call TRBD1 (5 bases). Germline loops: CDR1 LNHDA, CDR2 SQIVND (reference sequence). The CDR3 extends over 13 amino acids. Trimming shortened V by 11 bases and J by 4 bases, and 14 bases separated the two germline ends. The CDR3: CAGPGRATGELFF. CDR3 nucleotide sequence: TGTGCCGGACCGGGCAGGGCCACCGGGGAGCTGTTTTTT.

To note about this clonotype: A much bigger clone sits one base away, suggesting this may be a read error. The CDR3 spells CATGDKNTGEPFF. As DNA, the CDR3 is TGTGCCACCGGGGACAAAAACACCGGGGAGCCGTTTTTT. This chain links TRBV24-1 with TRBJ2-2, with a tentative D call TRBD1 (6 bases). Germline CDR1 KGHDR, CDR2 SFDVKD. This CDR3 is built from 13 residues.

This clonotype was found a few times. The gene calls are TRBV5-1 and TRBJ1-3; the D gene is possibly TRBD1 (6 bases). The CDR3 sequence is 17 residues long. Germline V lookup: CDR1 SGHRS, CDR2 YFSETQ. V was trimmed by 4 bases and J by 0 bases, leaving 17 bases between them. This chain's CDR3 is CASSDLSRGHSGNTIYF. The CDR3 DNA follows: TGCGCCAGCAGCGACTTGTCCAGGGGCCACTCTGGAAACACCATATATTTT. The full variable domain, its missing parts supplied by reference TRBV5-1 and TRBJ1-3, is KAGVTQTPRYLIKTRGQQVTLSCSPISGHRSVSWYQQTPGQGLQFLFEYFSETQRNKGNFPGRFSGRQFSNSRSEMNVSTLELGDSALYLCASSDLSRGHSGNTIYFGEGSWLTVV.

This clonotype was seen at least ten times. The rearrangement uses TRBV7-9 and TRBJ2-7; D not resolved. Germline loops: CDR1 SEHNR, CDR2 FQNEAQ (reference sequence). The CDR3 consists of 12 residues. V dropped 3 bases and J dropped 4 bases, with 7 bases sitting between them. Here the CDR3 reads CASSFLVYEQYF. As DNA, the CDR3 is TGTGCCAGCAGCTTTTTGGTTTACGAGCAGTACTTC.

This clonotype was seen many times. CDR3 DNA: TGTGCCAGCAGCCCACCGTTCGACGTGTCTGAGCAGTACTTC. As protein: CASSPPFDVSEQYF. The V call is TRBV7-9, the J call TRBJ2-7, with D unresolved. There are 14 residues in the CDR3. The V end lost 5 bases, the J end lost 7 bases, and 18 bases lay between the germline ends. In germline, CDR1 is SEHNR, CDR2 FQNEAQ (reference sequence).

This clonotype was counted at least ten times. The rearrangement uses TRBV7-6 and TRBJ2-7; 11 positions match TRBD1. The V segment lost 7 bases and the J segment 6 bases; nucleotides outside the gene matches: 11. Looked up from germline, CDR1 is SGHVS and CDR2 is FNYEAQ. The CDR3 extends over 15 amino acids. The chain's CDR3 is CASTLTSGTGGEQYF. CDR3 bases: TGTGCCAGCACCCTTACGTCCGGGACAGGGGGCGAGCAGTACTTC.

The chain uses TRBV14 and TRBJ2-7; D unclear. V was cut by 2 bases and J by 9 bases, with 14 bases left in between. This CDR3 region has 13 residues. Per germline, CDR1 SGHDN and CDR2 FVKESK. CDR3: CASSQIGSAGQYF. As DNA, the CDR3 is TGTGCCAGCAGCCAAATTGGTTCTGCCGGGCAGTACTTC.

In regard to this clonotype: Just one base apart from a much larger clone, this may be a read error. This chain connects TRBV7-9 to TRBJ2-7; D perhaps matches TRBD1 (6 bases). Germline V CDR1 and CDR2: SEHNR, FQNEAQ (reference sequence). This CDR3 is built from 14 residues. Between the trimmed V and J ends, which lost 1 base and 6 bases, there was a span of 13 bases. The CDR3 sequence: CASSLGGPTCEQYF. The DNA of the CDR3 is TGTGCCAGCAGCTTAGGGGGGCCGACCTGCGAGCAGTACTTC.

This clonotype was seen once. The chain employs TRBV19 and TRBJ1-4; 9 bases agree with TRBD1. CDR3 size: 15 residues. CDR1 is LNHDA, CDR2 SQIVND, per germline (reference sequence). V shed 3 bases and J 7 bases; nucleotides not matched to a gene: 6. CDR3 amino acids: CASSIPGTGREKLFF. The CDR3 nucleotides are TGTGCCAGTAGTATCCCCGGGACAGGGCGTGAAAAACTGTTTTTT.

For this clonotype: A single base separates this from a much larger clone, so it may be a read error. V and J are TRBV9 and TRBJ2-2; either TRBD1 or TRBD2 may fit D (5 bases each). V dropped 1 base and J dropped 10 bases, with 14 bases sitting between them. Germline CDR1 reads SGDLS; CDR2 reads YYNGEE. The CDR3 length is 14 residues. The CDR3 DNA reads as TGTGCCAGCAGCGTACAGGGACGCGCCGAGGAGCTGTTTTTT. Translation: CASSVQGRAEELFF. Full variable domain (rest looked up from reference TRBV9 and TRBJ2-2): DSGVTQTPKHLITATGQRVTLRCSPRSGDLSVYWYQQSLDQGLQFLIQYYNGEERAKGNILERFSAQQFPDLHSELNLSSLELGDSALYFCASSVQGRAEELFFGEGSRLTVL.

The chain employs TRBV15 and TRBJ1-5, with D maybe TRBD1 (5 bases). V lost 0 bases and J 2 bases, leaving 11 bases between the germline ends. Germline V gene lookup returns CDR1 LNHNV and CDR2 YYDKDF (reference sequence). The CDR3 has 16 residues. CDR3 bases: TGTGCCACCAGCAGAGACAGGGCGTCGGGCAATCAGCCCCAGCATTTT. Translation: CATSRDRASGNQPQHF.

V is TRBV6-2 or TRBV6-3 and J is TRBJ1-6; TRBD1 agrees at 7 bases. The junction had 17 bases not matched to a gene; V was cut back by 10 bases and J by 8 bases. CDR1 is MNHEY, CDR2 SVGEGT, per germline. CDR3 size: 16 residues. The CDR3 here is CATAGTVGLNDSPLHF. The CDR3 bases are TGTGCCACGGCCGGGACAGTCGGATTAAATGATTCACCCCTCCACTTT.

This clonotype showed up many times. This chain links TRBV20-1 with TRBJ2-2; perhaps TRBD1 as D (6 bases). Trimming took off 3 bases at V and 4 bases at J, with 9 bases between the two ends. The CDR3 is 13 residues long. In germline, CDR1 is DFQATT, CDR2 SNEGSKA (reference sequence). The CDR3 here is CSARAGATGELFF. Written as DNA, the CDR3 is TGCAGTGCTAGGGCAGGGGCCACCGGGGAGCTGTTTTTT.

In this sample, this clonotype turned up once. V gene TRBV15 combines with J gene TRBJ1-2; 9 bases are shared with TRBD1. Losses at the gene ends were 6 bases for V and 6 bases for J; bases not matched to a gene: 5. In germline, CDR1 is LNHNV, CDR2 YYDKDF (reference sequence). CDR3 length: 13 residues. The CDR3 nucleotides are TGTGCCACCAGTCGGGACAGGGCGGATGGCTACACCTTC. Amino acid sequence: CATSRDRADGYTF.

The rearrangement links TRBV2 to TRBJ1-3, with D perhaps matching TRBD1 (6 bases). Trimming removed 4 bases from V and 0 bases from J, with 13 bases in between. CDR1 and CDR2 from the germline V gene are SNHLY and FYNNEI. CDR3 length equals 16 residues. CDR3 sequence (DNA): TGTGCCAGCAGTGTCACAGGGAGTTCCTCTGGAAACACCATATATTTT. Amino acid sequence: CASSVTGSSSGNTIYF.

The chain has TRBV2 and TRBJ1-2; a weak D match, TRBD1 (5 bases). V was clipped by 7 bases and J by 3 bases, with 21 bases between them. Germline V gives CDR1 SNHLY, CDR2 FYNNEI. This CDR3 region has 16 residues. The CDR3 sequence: CASTKRQTTIYYGYTF. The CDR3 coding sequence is TGTGCCAGCACCAAGAGACAGACGACTATTTACTATGGCTACACCTTC.

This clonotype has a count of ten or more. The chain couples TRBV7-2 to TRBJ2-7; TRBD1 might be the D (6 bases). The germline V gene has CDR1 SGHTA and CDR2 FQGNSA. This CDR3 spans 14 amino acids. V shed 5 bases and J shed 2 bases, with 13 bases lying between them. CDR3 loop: CASSTNSGAYEQYF. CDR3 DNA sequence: TGTGCCAGCAGCACAAACTCAGGGGCCTACGAGCAGTACTTC.

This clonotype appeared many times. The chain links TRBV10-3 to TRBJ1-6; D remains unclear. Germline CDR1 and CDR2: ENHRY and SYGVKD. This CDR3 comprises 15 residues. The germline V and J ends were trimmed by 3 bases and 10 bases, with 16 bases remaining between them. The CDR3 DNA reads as TGTGCCATCAGTGAAAGGTTGGCAGACGGATCACCCCTCCACTTT. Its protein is CAISERLADGSPLHF.

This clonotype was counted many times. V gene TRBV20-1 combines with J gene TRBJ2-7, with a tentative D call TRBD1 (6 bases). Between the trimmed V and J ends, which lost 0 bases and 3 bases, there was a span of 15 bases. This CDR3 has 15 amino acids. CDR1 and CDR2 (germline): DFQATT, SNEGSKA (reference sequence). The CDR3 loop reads CSARDGGRNLYEQYF. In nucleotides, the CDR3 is TGCAGTGCTAGAGATGGGGGCCGGAACCTCTACGAGCAGTACTTC.

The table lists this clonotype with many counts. CDR3 loop: CATGGAANTEAFF. The CDR3 DNA follows: TGTGCCACCGGCGGGGCGGCGAACACTGAAGCTTTCTTT. The rearrangement links TRBV15 to TRBJ1-1; possible D gene TRBD1, 5 bases. V shed 8 bases and J shed 1 base, with 11 bases lying between them. The CDR3 extends over 13 amino acids. CDR1 and CDR2 (germline): LNHNV, YYDKDF (reference sequence).

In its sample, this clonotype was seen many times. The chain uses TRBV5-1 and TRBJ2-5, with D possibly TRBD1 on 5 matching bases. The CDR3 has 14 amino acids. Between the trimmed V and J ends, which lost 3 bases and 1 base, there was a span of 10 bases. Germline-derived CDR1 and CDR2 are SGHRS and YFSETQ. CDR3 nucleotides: TGCGCCAGCAGCTGGAGACAGACCCAAGAGACCCAGTACTTC. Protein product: CASSWRQTQETQYF.